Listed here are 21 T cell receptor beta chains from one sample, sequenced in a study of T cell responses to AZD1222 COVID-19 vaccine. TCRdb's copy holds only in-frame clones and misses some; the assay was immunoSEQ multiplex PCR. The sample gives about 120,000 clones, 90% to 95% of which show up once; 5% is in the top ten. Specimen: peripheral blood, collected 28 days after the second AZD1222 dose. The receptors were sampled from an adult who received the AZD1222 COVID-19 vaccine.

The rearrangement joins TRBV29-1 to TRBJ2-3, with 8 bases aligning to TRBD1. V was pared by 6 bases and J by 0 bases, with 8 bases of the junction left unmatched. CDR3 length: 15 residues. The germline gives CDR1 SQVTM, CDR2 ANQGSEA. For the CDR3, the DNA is TGCAGCGTCGACGGGACAGGAGGGAGCACAGATACGCAGTATTTT. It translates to CSVDGTGGSTDTQYF.

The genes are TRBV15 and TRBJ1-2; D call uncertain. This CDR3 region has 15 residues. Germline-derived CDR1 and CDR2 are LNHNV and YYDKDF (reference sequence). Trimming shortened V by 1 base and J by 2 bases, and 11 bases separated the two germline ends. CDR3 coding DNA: TGTGCCACCAGCAGAGTTCCCCTTAAGAACTATGGCTACACCTTC. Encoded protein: CATSRVPLKNYGYTF.

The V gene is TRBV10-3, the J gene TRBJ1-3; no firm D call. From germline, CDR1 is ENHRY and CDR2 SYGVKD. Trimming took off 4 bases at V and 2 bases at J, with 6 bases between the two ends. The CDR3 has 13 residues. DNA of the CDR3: TGTGCCATCAGTGGGTCTCCTGGAAACACCATATATTTT. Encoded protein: CAISGSPGNTIYF.

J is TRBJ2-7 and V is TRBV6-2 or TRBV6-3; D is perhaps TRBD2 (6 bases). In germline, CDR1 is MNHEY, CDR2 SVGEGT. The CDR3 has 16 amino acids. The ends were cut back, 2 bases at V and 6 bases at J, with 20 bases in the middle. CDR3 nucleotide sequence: TGTGCCAGCAGTTACGTAGGGGCGGGGAAGGACTCCGAGCAGTACTTC. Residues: CASSYVGAGKDSEQYF.

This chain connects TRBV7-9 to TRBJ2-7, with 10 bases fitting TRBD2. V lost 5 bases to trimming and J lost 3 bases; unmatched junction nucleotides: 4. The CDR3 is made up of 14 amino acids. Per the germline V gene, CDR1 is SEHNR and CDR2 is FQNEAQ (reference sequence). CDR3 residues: CASSPGTSVYEQYF. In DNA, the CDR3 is TGTGCCAGCAGCCCCGGGACTAGCGTCTACGAGCAGTACTTC. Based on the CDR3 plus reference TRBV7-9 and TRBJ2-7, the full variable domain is DTGVSQNPRHKITKRGQNVTFRCDPISEHNRLYWYRQTLGQGPEFLTYFQNEAQLEKSRLLSDRFSAERPKGSFSTLEIQRTEQGDSAMYLCASSPGTSVYEQYFGPGTRLTVT.

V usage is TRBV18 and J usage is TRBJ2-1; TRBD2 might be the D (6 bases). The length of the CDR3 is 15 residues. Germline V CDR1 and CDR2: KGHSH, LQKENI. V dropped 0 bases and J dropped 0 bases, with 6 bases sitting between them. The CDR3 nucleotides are TGTGCCAGCTCACCACCCGGGAGCTCCTACAATGAGCAGTTCTTC. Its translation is CASSPPGSSYNEQFF.

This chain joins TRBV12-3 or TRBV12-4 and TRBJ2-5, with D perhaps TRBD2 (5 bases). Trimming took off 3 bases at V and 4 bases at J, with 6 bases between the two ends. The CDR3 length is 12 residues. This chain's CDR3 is CASSLGAETQYF. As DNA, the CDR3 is TGTGCCAGCAGTTTGGGAGCAGAGACCCAGTACTTC.

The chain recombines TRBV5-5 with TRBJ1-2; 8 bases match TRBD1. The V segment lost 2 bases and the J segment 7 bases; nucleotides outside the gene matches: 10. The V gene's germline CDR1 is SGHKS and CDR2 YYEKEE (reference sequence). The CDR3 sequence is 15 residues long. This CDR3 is CASSFSLTGEGGYTF. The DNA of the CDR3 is TGTGCCAGCAGCTTCTCCCTGACAGGGGAAGGTGGCTACACCTTC.

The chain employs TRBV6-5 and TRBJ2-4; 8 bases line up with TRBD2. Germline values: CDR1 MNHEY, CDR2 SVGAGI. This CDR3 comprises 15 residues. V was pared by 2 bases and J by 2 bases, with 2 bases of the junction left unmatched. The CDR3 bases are TGTGCCAGCAGTTACGGCGGGGGGACCAAAAACATTCAGTACTTC. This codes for CASSYGGGTKNIQYF.

The CDR3, as DNA: TGTGCCAGTACCGATTCACGTCGGGATACGCAGTATTTT. Translation gives CASTDSRRDTQYF. The chain is built from TRBV19 and TRBJ2-3, with D hard to call. The V end was cut by 7 bases, the J end by 6 bases, with 14 bases between. The CDR3 is 13 amino acids. The V gene's germline CDR1 is LNHDA and CDR2 SQIVND (reference sequence).

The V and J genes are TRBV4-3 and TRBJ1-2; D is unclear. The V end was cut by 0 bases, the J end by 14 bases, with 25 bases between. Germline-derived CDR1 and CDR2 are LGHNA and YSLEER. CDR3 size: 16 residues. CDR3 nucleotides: TGCGCCAGCAGCCAAGAGGGAAGGTTTGAGGGCGCCCTCCGGACCTTC. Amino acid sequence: CASSQEGRFEGALRTF.

The CDR3 loop reads CASSPAGAGANVLTF. The CDR3 DNA is TGTGCCAGCTCACCAGCGGGGGCTGGGGCCAACGTCCTGACTTTC. The chain combines TRBV18 with TRBJ2-6; 7 nucleotides align to TRBD2. The CDR3 consists of 15 residues. V shed 2 bases, J shed 2 bases, and the junction held 0 bases outside the gene matches. Germline V gene lookup returns CDR1 KGHSH and CDR2 LQKENI.

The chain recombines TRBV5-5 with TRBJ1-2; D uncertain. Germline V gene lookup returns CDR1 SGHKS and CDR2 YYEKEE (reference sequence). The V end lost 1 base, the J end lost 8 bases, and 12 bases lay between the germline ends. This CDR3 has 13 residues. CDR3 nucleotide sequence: TGTGCCAGCAGCTTGAGTCCAGTGGAGGGCTACACCTTC. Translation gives CASSLSPVEGYTF.

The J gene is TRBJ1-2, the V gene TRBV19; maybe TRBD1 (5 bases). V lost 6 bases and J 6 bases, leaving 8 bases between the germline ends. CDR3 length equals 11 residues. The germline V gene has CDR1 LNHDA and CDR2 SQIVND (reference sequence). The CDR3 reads CASRSGDGYTF. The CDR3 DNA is TGTGCCAGTAGGTCGGGGGATGGCTACACCTTC.

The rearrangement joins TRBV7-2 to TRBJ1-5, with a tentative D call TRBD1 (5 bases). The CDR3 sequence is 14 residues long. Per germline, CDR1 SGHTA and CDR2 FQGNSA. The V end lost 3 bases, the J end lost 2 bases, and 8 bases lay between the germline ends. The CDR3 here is CASSFWGGNQPQHF. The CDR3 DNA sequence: TGTGCCAGCAGCTTCTGGGGGGGCAATCAGCCCCAGCATTTT.

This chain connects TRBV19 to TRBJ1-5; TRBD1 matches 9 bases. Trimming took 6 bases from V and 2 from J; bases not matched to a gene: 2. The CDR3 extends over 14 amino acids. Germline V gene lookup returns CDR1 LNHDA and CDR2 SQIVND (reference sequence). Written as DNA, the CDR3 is TGTGCCAGTAGGGGACAGGGAGGCAATCAGCCCCAGCATTTT. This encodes CASRGQGGNQPQHF.

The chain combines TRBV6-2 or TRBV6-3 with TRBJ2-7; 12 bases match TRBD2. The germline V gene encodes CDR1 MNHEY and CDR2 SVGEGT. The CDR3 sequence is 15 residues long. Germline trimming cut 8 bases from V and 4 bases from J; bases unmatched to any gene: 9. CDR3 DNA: TGTGCCAGCGGCCTAACTAGCGGGAGGAATTACGAGCAGTACTTC. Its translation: CASGLTSGRNYEQYF.

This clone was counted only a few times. CDR3: CAWSVVGTGELFF. The CDR3 DNA sequence: TGTGCCTGGAGTGTGGTGGGGACCGGGGAGCTGTTTTTT. The chain joins TRBV30 to TRBJ2-2, with D unclear. This CDR3 has 13 amino acids. Germline CDR1 GTSNPN, CDR2 SVGIG (reference sequence). Trimming pared 0 bases from V and 5 bases from J, leaving 7 bases between.

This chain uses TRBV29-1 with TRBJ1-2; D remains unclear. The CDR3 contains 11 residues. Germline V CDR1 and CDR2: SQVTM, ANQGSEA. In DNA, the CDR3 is TGCAGGCATAGGGCGGTCTATGGCTACACCTTC. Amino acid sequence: CRHRAVYGYTF. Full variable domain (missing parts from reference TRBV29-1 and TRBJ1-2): SAVISQKPSRDICQRGTSLTIQCQVDSQVTMMFWYRQQPGQSLTLIATANQGSEATYESGFVIDKFPISRPNLTFSTLTVSNMSPEDSSIYLCRHRAVYGYTFGSGTRLTVV.

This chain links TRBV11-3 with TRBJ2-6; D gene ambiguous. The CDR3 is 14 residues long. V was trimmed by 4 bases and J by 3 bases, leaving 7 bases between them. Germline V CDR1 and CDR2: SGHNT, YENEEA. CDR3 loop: CASSSPGGANVLTF. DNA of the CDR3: TGTGCCAGCAGCTCCCCAGGTGGGGCCAACGTCCTGACTTTC.

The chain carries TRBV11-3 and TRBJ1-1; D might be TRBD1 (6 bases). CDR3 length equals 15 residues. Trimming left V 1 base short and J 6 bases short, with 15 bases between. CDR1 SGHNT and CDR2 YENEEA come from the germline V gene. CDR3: CASSLGGREGAEAFF. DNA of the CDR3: TGTGCCAGCAGCTTAGGGGGGCGGGAAGGCGCTGAAGCTTTCTTT.